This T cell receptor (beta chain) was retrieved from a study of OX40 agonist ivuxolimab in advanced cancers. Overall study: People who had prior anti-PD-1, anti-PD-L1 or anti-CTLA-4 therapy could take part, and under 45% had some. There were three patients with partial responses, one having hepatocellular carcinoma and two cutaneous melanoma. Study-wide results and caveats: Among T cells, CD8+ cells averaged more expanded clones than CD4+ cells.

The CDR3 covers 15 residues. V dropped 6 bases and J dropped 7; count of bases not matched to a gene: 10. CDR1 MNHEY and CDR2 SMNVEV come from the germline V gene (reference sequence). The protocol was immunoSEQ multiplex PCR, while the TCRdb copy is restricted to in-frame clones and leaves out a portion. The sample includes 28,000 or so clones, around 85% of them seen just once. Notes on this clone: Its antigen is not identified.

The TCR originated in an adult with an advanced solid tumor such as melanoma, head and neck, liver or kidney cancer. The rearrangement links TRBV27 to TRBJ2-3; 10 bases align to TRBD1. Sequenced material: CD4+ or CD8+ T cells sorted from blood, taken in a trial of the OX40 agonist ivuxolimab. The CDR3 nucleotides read TGTGCCAGCAGGAGGGGACAGGGGCTCACGAATACGCAGTATTTT. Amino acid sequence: CASRRGQGLTNTQYF.